Presented here are 20 T cell receptor beta chains from one specimen sequenced in a study of cytomegalovirus exposure and HLA in healthy donors. The PCR had 60 Vbeta and 13 Jbeta primers. The method was immunoSEQ multiplex PCR; TCRdb's version includes in-frame clones alone and lacks a portion of them. The top ten hold 1.8% of the sample, which has 130,000 or so clones, 60% to 85% seen once. The sample was PBMCs. Receptor source: a female donor in good health and CMV-seropositive.

CDR3 DNA sequence: TGTGCCACCGTAGCGGGGGCCCGTGGTCCGCAGTATTTT. Its protein is CATVAGARGPQYF. The rearrangement uses TRBV25-1 and TRBJ2-3, with 9 bases lining up with TRBD2. J lost 10 bases, V lost 10 bases, and 12 bases had no gene match. This CDR3 is built from 13 residues. In germline, CDR1 is MGHDK, CDR2 SYGVNS. The whole variable domain, remainder taken from reference TRBV25-1 and TRBJ2-3, is EADIYQTPRYLVIGTGKKITLECSQTMGHDKMYWYQQDPGMELHLIHYSYGVNSTEKGDLSSESTVSRIRTEHFPLTLESARPSHTSQYLCATVAGARGPQYFGPGTRLTVL.

In this sample, this clone turned up a few times. The chain uses TRBV27 and TRBJ2-7; weak D call: TRBD2 (5 bases). Trimming took off 6 bases at V and 1 base at J, with 10 bases between the two ends. The germline CDR1 and CDR2 sequences are MNHEY and SMNVEV (reference sequence). CDR3 length equals 13 residues. The CDR3 region has the DNA TGTGCCAGCAGAGGACCGGGGTCCTACGAGCAGTACTTC. Amino acid sequence: CASRGPGSYEQYF.

The V and J genes are TRBV11-2 and TRBJ2-3, with 8 bases fitting TRBD2. Germline V gives CDR1 SGHAT, CDR2 FQNNGV. With 3 bases clipped from V and 1 base from J, the junction kept 0 bases outside the gene matches. The CDR3 spans 14 residues. This chain's CDR3 is CASSLTSGTDTQYF. DNA of the CDR3: TGTGCCAGCAGCTTGACTAGCGGCACAGATACGCAGTATTTT.

This chain connects TRBV19 to TRBJ1-1, with D uncertain. Germline CDR1 LNHDA, CDR2 SQIVND (reference sequence). CDR3 length: 13 residues. Trimming took off 8 bases at V and 0 bases at J, with 10 bases between the two ends. This CDR3 reads CASATTLNTEAFF. The CDR3 DNA reads TGTGCCAGTGCCACAACATTGAACACTGAAGCTTTCTTT.

By sample fraction, this clone is medium-sized. Other DNA sequences within the sample encode an identical CDR3. The V gene is TRBV2, the J gene TRBJ2-7; D uncertain. Germline CDR1 and CDR2: SNHLY and FYNNEI. Trimming took off 4 bases at V and 2 bases at J, with 3 bases between the two ends. The CDR3 is 11 residues long. The CDR3 reads CASSVTYEQYF. Written as DNA, the CDR3 is TGTGCCAGCAGTGTCACCTACGAGCAGTACTTC.

This chain uses TRBV5-6 with TRBJ2-7; D uncertain. Trimming took off 3 bases at V and 3 bases at J, with 10 bases between the two ends. Looked up from germline, CDR1 is SGHDT and CDR2 is YYEEEE. CDR3 length: 13 amino acids. The CDR3 region has the DNA TGTGCCAGCAGCTCTAACCTTTACTACGAGCAGTACTTC. The encoded protein is CASSSNLYYEQYF.

The CDR3 DNA reads TGTGCCAGCTCGTGGGGACAGAACTCCTACGAGCAGTACTTC. It specifies CASSWGQNSYEQYF. The rearrangement links TRBV18 to TRBJ2-7, with 7 bases fitting TRBD1. Germline V CDR1 and CDR2: KGHSH, LQKENI. Germline trimming cut 6 bases from V and 0 bases from J; bases unmatched to any gene: 5. The length of the CDR3 is 14 residues.

This clone appeared a few times. The rearrangement joins TRBV5-1 to TRBJ1-1, with TRBD1 matching over 7 bases. Trimming at V came to 4 bases and at J to 0 bases, leaving 6 bases not matched to a gene. This CDR3 is built from 15 residues. Germline assignment: CDR1 SGHRS and CDR2 YFSETQ. DNA for the CDR3: TGCGCCAGCAGCGTGACAGGGAGAATGAACACTGAAGCTTTCTTT. Translation gives CASSVTGRMNTEAFF.

The J gene is TRBJ2-5, the V gene TRBV7-8; TRBD2 agrees at 10 bases. The J call may be in error: the DNA end matches TRBJ2-7 better. From germline, CDR1 is SGHVS and CDR2 FQNEAQ. The CDR3 totals 15 residues. CDR3 loop: CASSSLERGGYEQYF. The CDR3 DNA reads TGTGCCAGCAGCTCCCTCGAGCGGGGGGGCTACGAGCAGTACTTC.

The chain is built from TRBV2 and TRBJ1-1; no clear D gene. Germline values: CDR1 SNHLY, CDR2 FYNNEI. This CDR3 is built from 13 residues. Trimming cost V 2 bases and J 1 base, with 5 bases left between them. CDR3 loop: CASSEYGNTEAFF. The CDR3, as DNA: TGTGCCAGCAGTGAATACGGGAACACTGAAGCTTTCTTT.

The chain joins TRBV6-5 to TRBJ2-5, with TRBD1 identical over 7 bases. J gave up 6 bases and V 6 bases, and 13 bases lay outside the gene matches. This CDR3 is 15 amino acids long. Germline V gives CDR1 MNHEY, CDR2 SVGAGI. CDR3 region: CASRPPGQPTQTQYF. CDR3 DNA: TGTGCCAGCAGACCACCGGGACAGCCCACACAGACCCAGTACTTC.

The V call is TRBV9, the J call TRBJ2-7; 7 bases map to TRBD1. Germline loops: CDR1 SGDLS, CDR2 YYNGEE. Trimming at V came to 4 bases and at J to 3 bases, leaving 10 bases not matched to a gene. The CDR3 covers 15 residues. In DNA form, the CDR3 reads TGTGCCAGCAGCCCCCGGGACAGTTTATACTACGAGCAGTACTTC. Amino acid sequence: CASSPRDSLYYEQYF.

The chain couples TRBV27 to TRBJ2-1; D unclear. Germline lookup yields CDR1 MNHEY and CDR2 SMNVEV (reference sequence). The CDR3 extends over 15 amino acids. V was cut by 5 bases and J by 2 bases, with 13 bases left in between. In DNA form, the CDR3 reads TGTGCCAGCAGTGAGGCGAGAGTAACCTACAATGAGCAGTTCTTC. This encodes CASSEARVTYNEQFF.

The V gene is TRBV27, the J gene TRBJ1-1; 9 bases are shared with TRBD1. Germline V gene sequence: CDR1 MNHEY, CDR2 SMNVEV (reference sequence). With 6 bases clipped from V and 2 bases from J, the junction kept 7 bases outside the gene matches. The CDR3 extends over 15 amino acids. In nucleotides, the CDR3 is TGTGCCAGCAGACCCGGGGACAGGGTAAACACTGAAGCTTTCTTT. Encoded protein: CASRPGDRVNTEAFF.

The V gene is TRBV7-6, the J gene TRBJ2-7; D possibly corresponds to TRBD2 (6 bases). The germline gives CDR1 SGHVS, CDR2 FNYEAQ. The V and J ends lost 2 bases and 0 bases respectively, with 8 bases between them. The CDR3 has 14 amino acids. The CDR3 DNA follows: TGTGCCAGCAGCTTAATCGGGGGCTCCTACGAGCAGTACTTC. It specifies CASSLIGGSYEQYF.

In DNA, the CDR3 is TGCGCCAGCAGTCAATCGGCTAGCGGGAGTTGGGACAATGAGCAGTTCTTC. It codes for CASSQSASGSWDNEQFF. The chain recombines TRBV23-1 with TRBJ2-1, with 10 bases lining up with TRBD2. TRBV23-1 is flagged as an ORF with uncertain function. The J segment lost 5 bases and the V segment lost 0 bases, leaving 7 bases of the junction unmatched. This CDR3 spans 17 amino acids.

The V call is TRBV4-1, the J call TRBJ2-1; 7 positions agree with TRBD2. This CDR3 has 16 amino acids. V lost 0 bases, J lost 1 base, and 3 bases stayed unmatched. Germline lookup yields CDR1 MGHRA and CDR2 YSYEKL. The CDR3 protein is CASSQDWTRSYNEQFF. The DNA for the CDR3 is TGCGCCAGCAGCCAAGATTGGACTAGATCCTACAATGAGCAGTTCTTC.

This chain connects TRBV6-1 to TRBJ2-5, with D perhaps TRBD2 (5 bases). The J call could be wrong; TRBJ2-7 is a better fit for the DNA end. Germline CDR1 and CDR2: MNHNS and SASEGT. The CDR3 is 12 amino acids. CDR3 amino acids: CASDEEGGEQYF. The CDR3 bases are TGTGCCAGCGACGAGGAAGGAGGCGAGCAGTACTTC.

The table lists this clone with a few counts. V is TRBV6-5 and J is TRBJ2-2; D may be TRBD1 (5 bases). Germline CDR1 and CDR2: MNHEY and SVGAGI. V lost 4 bases and J 4 bases, leaving 7 bases between the germline ends. This CDR3 is 13 amino acids long. CDR3 in amino acids: CASSSRVTGELFF. In DNA form, the CDR3 reads TGTGCCAGCAGTTCCAGGGTCACCGGGGAGCTGTTTTTT.

This chain links TRBV27 with TRBJ2-1; 10 bases are a match to TRBD2. The germline V gene encodes CDR1 MNHEY and CDR2 SMNVEV (reference sequence). The CDR3 is 16 amino acids. Unmatched junction bases numbered 6, after V lost 5 bases and J lost 2 bases. This chain's CDR3 is CASSPPTSGPYNEQFF. CDR3 bases: TGTGCCAGCAGTCCTCCGACTAGCGGGCCCTACAATGAGCAGTTCTTC.